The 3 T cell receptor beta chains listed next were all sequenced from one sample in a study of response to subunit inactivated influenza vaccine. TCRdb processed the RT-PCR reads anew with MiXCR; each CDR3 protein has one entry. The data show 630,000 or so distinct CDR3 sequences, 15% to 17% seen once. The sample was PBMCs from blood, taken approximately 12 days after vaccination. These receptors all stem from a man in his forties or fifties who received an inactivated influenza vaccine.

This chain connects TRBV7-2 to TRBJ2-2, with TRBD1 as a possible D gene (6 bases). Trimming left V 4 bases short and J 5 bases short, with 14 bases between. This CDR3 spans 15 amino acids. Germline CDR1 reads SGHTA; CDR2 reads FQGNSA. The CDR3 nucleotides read TGTGCCAGCAGCTCATTGGGGGCAGGGACCGGGGAGCTGTTTTTT. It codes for CASSSLGAGTGELFF.

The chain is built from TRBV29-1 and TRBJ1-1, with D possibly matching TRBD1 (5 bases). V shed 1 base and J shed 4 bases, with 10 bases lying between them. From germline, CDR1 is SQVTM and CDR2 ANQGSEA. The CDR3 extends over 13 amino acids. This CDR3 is CSVEGRVGTEAFF. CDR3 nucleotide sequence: TGCAGCGTTGAAGGCAGGGTGGGCACTGAAGCTTTCTTT.

CDR3 protein: CAISGTSGNNEQFF. The CDR3, as DNA: TGTGCCATCAGCGGGACTAGCGGCAACAATGAGCAGTTCTTC. The J gene is TRBJ2-1, the V gene TRBV10-3; TRBD2 matches at 11 bases. This CDR3 has 14 amino acids. The V segment lost 6 bases and the J segment 5 bases; nucleotides outside the gene matches: 3. Germline V gene sequence: CDR1 ENHRY, CDR2 SYGVKD.